This TCR beta chain is from a study of cytomegalovirus exposure and HLA in healthy donors. About this clone itself: Its specificity is unknown.

Trimming stripped 0 bases from V and 7 bases from J, with 13 bases between. The CDR3 is 14 amino acids. CDR1 is SGHNT and CDR2 is YYREEE in the germline V gene (reference sequence). Clones were read by immunoSEQ multiplex PCR, and TCRdb kept only the in-frame ones, dropping some. Among about 350,000 clones listed, approximately 90% were seen once. The donors were part of the 120-subject validation cohort, which stood apart from the 666-subject first cohort. The study, taken as a whole, reports: Cytomegalovirus association was listed for 164 TCR beta chains. While the bulk of TCR sequences proved rare, some public TCRs turned up in many donors. The classifier reportedly diagnosed cytomegalovirus status with high sensitivity and specificity.

The TCR sequence derives from a woman aged 25 to 39 in good health and CMV-seropositive. The chain uses TRBV5-4 and TRBJ1-2; D is undetermined. Sequenced input: PBMCs. For the CDR3, the DNA is TGTGCCAGCAGCTTGGGGCAGACCCGTACTGGCTACACCTTC. Protein product: CASSLGQTRTGYTF.